A selection of T cell receptor beta chains follows, all from one sample in a study of blood T cell repertoires in COVID-19. Some clones are missing from TCRdb's copy, which holds only in-frame ones; the method was immunoSEQ multiplex PCR. The data show about 210,000 clones, 90% to 95% seen once. Sequencing was carried out using peripheral blood. The source of these receptors is a man in his thirties or forties with acute or convalescent COVID-19. Both conserved end residues are part of each CDR3. D genes are given only for firm matches. Some rows mark clone size as missing; the rest say once, few, many or name a class of expanded clone.

CDR3 DNA: TGCGCCAGCAGCTCGTTCGGGAGCACCGGGGAGCTGTTTTTT
CDR3 protein: CASSSFGSTGELFF
V gene: TRBV5-1
D gene: .
J gene: TRBJ2-2
clone size: .

CDR3 DNA: TGTGCCAGCAGTTTTGGGGGACAGCTCTATGGCTACACCTTC
CDR3 protein: CASSFGGQLYGYTF
V gene: TRBV28
D gene: TRBD1
J gene: TRBJ1-2
clone size: .

CDR3 DNA: TGTGCCAGCAGCCGACAGGGGGGTGACAATGAGCAGTTCTTC
CDR3 protein: CASSRQGGDNEQFF
V gene: TRBV5-5
D gene: TRBD1
J gene: TRBJ2-1
clone size: once

CDR3 DNA: TGTGCCAGCAGCAAAGCTAGCGGGAAGTGCACAGATACGCAGTATTTT
CDR3 protein: CASSKASGKCTDTQYF
V gene: TRBV21-1
D gene: .
J gene: TRBJ2-3
clone size: .

CDR3 DNA: TGTGCCAGCAGTCTAGCAGGGACAGCTGTGGAAGGCTACACCTTC
CDR3 protein: CASSLAGTAVEGYTF
V gene: TRBV28
D gene: TRBD1
J gene: TRBJ1-2
clone size: .

CDR3 DNA: TGTGCCAGCGTGAATAGCGGGAGTTACGAGCAGTACTTC
CDR3 protein: CASVNSGSYEQYF
V gene: TRBV5-4
D gene: TRBD2
J gene: TRBJ2-7
clone size: .

CDR3 DNA: TGTGCCAGCAGTTACGGGGAGAGGGAGACCCAGTACTTC
CDR3 protein: CASSYGERETQYF
V gene: TRBV6-6
D gene: .
J gene: TRBJ2-5
clone size: few

CDR3 DNA: TGTGCCAGCAGCCAGACAGGGGGAATTGCAGATACGCAGTATTTT
CDR3 protein: CASSQTGGIADTQYF
V gene: TRBV9
D gene: TRBD1
J gene: TRBJ2-3
clone size: .

CDR3 DNA: TGTGCCAGCAGTCCCCATGGGGACAGGGGTTTACGTGGTGTAGAGACCCAGTACTTC
CDR3 protein: CASSPHGDRGLRGVETQYF
V gene: TRBV5-6
D gene: TRBD1
J gene: TRBJ2-5
clone size: .

CDR3 DNA: TGTGCCAGCAGACGGCAGGGGAGTTACACCGGGGAGCTGTTTTTT
CDR3 protein: CASRRQGSYTGELFF
V gene: TRBV2
D gene: .
J gene: TRBJ2-2
clone size: once

CDR3 DNA: TGTGCCAGCAGCTTACTCGGGGGCGGGGGGTCACCCCTCCACTTT
CDR3 protein: CASSLLGGGGSPLHF
V gene: TRBV7-2
D gene: .
J gene: TRBJ1-6
clone size: .

CDR3 DNA: TGTGCCAGCACGGGGTTGGGTAGCAATCAGCCCCAGCATTTT
CDR3 protein: CASTGLGSNQPQHF
V gene: TRBV28
D gene: .
J gene: TRBJ1-5
clone size: .

CDR3 DNA: TGTGCCAGCAGCGCCTCCGGGACTAGCTCCTACAATGAGCAGTTCTTC
CDR3 protein: CASSASGTSSYNEQFF
V gene: TRBV9
D gene: TRBD2
J gene: TRBJ2-1
clone size: .

CDR3 DNA: TGTGCCAGCAGCTCGGACAGGGGGTACCAAGAGACCCAGTACTTC
CDR3 protein: CASSSDRGYQETQYF
V gene: TRBV2
D gene: TRBD1
J gene: TRBJ2-5
clone size: .

CDR3 DNA: TGTGCCAGCAGTTCAGAGGTCGCGAGGGGAAACACCATATATTTT
CDR3 protein: CASSSEVARGNTIYF
V gene: TRBV6-5
D gene: .
J gene: TRBJ1-3
clone size: .

CDR3 DNA: TGTGCCAGCAGCGTAGTGTGGACAGGGGAGAGGGGTACGCAGTATTTT
CDR3 protein: CASSVVWTGERGTQYF
V gene: TRBV9
D gene: TRBD1
J gene: TRBJ2-3
clone size: .

CDR3 DNA: TGTGCCAGCAGTAGTACCGGGACAGCATTTGGCGAGCAGTACTTC
CDR3 protein: CASSSTGTAFGEQYF
V gene: TRBV28
D gene: TRBD1
J gene: TRBJ2-7
clone size: .

CDR3 DNA: TGTGCCAGCAGCCGGACAGGGGAACTGTTTTTT
CDR3 protein: CASSRTGELFF
V gene: TRBV12-3/TRBV12-4
D gene: TRBD1
J gene: TRBJ1-4
clone size: .

CDR3 DNA: TGCGCCAGCAGCCTTGGATTAGACAGGGGTACCTACGAGCAGTACTTC
CDR3 protein: CASSLGLDRGTYEQYF
V gene: TRBV4-1
D gene: TRBD1
J gene: TRBJ2-7
clone size: .

CDR3 DNA: TGCGCCAGCAACGAGTATCTAAGCTCCTACAATGAGCAGTTCTTC
CDR3 protein: CASNEYLSSYNEQFF
V gene: TRBV5-1
D gene: .
J gene: TRBJ2-1
clone size: .

CDR3 DNA: TGTGCCAGCAGCTCGACTAGCGGGAGTGGGGAGCAGTACTTC
CDR3 protein: CASSSTSGSGEQYF
V gene: TRBV28
D gene: TRBD2
J gene: TRBJ2-7
clone size: .

CDR3 DNA: TGTGCCAGCAGGCAGACAGGGTTTTCTGGCTACACCTTC
CDR3 protein: CASRQTGFSGYTF
V gene: TRBV6-6
D gene: TRBD1
J gene: TRBJ1-2
clone size: .

CDR3 DNA: TGTGCCAGCAGTTTAGTGGGCCGGCGAGGGGGCGTCGTCTACGAGCAGTACTTC
CDR3 protein: CASSLVGRRGGVVYEQYF
V gene: TRBV27
D gene: TRBD1
J gene: TRBJ2-7
clone size: .

CDR3 DNA: TGTGCCAGCAGCCGGGACAGGGTCGGCGACGAGACCCAGTACTTC
CDR3 protein: CASSRDRVGDETQYF
V gene: TRBV11-2
D gene: TRBD1
J gene: TRBJ2-5
clone size: .

CDR3 DNA: TGTGCCAGCAGACTCGGCCAGGGGTTCAATGAGCAGTTCTTC
CDR3 protein: CASRLGQGFNEQFF
V gene: TRBV6-5
D gene: .
J gene: TRBJ2-1
clone size: .

CDR3 DNA: TGCGCCAGCACCCCAGGACTAGCGCTCGATTTGGGAAATGAGCAGTTCTTC
CDR3 protein: CASTPGLALDLGNEQFF
V gene: TRBV5-1
D gene: TRBD2
J gene: TRBJ2-1
clone size: .

CDR3 DNA: TGTGCCTGGAGTAAAGCGTACACCGGGGAGCTGTTTTTT
CDR3 protein: CAWSKAYTGELFF
V gene: TRBV30
D gene: .
J gene: TRBJ2-2
clone size: .

CDR3 DNA: TGTGCCAGCAGTCCTTCGGGGGGGGATTATAATGAAAAACTGTTTTTT
CDR3 protein: CASSPSGGDYNEKLFF
V gene: TRBV28
D gene: .
J gene: TRBJ1-4
clone size: .

CDR3 DNA: TGTGCCAGCAGTTTAATCCCGGGAGGCACTGAAGCTTTCTTT
CDR3 protein: CASSLIPGGTEAFF
V gene: TRBV27
D gene: .
J gene: TRBJ1-1
clone size: once

CDR3 DNA: TGTGCCACCAGCAGAGATCGGGGGACAGGGAATCAGCCCCAGCATTTT
CDR3 protein: CATSRDRGTGNQPQHF
V gene: TRBV15
D gene: TRBD1
J gene: TRBJ1-5
clone size: .

CDR3 DNA: TGTGCCACCAGTCGGCGGGGGGGGACTGAAGCTTTCTTT
CDR3 protein: CATSRRGGTEAFF
V gene: TRBV24-1
D gene: .
J gene: TRBJ1-1
clone size: .

CDR3 DNA: TGTGCCAGCAGGACGGGGGGGACCAATCAGCCCCAGCATTTT
CDR3 protein: CASRTGGTNQPQHF
V gene: TRBV28
D gene: .
J gene: TRBJ1-5
clone size: .

CDR3 DNA: TGTGCCAGCAGTACGCCCCGGGGGGGCACTGAAGCTTTCTTT
CDR3 protein: CASSTPRGGTEAFF
V gene: TRBV6-5
D gene: .
J gene: TRBJ1-1
clone size: .

CDR3 DNA: TGTGCCAGCAGCCAGGCCAGCACTGAAGCTTTCTTT
CDR3 protein: CASSQASTEAFF
V gene: TRBV3-1/TRBV3-2
D gene: .
J gene: TRBJ1-1
clone size: once

CDR3 DNA: TGTGCCAGCAGCCAAGGAAGGGGAGATACGCAGTATTTT
CDR3 protein: CASSQGRGDTQYF
V gene: TRBV3-1/TRBV3-2
D gene: .
J gene: TRBJ2-3
clone size: .